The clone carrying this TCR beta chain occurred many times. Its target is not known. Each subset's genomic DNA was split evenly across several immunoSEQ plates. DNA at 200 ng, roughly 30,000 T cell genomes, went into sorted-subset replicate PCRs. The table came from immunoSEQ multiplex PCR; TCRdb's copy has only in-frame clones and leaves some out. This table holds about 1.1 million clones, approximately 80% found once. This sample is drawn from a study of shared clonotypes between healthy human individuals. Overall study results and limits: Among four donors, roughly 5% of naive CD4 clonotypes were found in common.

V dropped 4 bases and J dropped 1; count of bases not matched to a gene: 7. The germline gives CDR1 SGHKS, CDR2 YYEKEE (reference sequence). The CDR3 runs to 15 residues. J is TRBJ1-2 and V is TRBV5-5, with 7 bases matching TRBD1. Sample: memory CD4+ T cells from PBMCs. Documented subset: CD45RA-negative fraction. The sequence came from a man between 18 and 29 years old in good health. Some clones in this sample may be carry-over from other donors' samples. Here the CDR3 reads CASSLQGRFNYGYTF. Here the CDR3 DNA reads TGTGCCAGCAGCCTACAGGGGAGGTTTAACTATGGCTACACCTTC.